The clone carrying this T cell receptor beta chain was detected ten times or more. The data originate from a study of regulatory T cells in long-lasting Graves disease. Trimming took off 2 bases at V and 7 bases at J, with 15 bases between the two ends. There are 15 residues in the CDR3. The time point here: persistent/refractory GD, antithyroid drugs over 5 years with positive TRAb. The authors made the TCR library using RNA they extracted from PBMCs. HTBI primers from iRepertoire and Arm-PCR of CDR3 regions yielded the TCR beta libraries. TCRdb independently ran MiXCR on the multiplex PCR reads; one entry per CDR3 protein. The sample consists of around 400,000 distinct CDR3 sequences, about 23% of them appearing once.

The sample was peripheral blood mononuclear cells (PBMCs), taken when the disease was refractory, from a patient treated with antithyroid drugs. The sequence derives from a woman aged 40-49 years with Graves disease. The chain employs TRBV12-3 or TRBV12-4 and TRBJ1-5; D possibly corresponds to TRBD1 (5 bases). CDR3: CASSLSGVLGQPQHF. The CDR3 DNA reads TGTGCCAGCAGTTTATCGGGGGTCTTGGGGCAGCCCCAGCATTTT.